This T cell receptor beta chain derives from a study of blood T cell repertoires in COVID-19. This CDR3 contains 16 residues. Germline V gene data show CDR1 as KGHSH and CDR2 as LQKENI. J lost 0 bases, V lost 3 bases, and 5 bases had no gene match. Per the original methods: Amplification from reference gene primers served as the basis for estimated nucleated cell counts. Profiling relied on immunoSEQ multiplex PCR, and the TCRdb table lists in-frame clones only, not all of them. V and J calls and clone size are given by that table; D and trimming were obtained from the DNA. The data show some 350,000 clones, about 90% seen once. It was during active infection that Seattle patients were enrolled and then longitudinally followed. For this clone: The sample contains more than one DNA sequence encoding this CDR3.

This chain connects TRBV18 to TRBJ1-3, with TRBD1 matching over 7 bases. This sequence was found in a woman in her thirties with COVID-19, enrolled during active disease. Specimen: peripheral blood. DNA for the CDR3: TGTGCCAGCTCACCTCCGGGACAGTCCTCTGGAAACACCATATATTTT. The encoded protein is CASSPPGQSSGNTIYF.